A single sample is the source of the 14 T cell receptor beta chains below, sequenced in a study of Ad26.COV2.S vaccination and SARS-CoV-2 variants. Some clones are missing from TCRdb's copy, which holds only in-frame ones; the method was immunoSEQ multiplex PCR. The repertoire holds 180,000 or so clones, with 87% as singletons. The sequenced sample was peripheral blood, obtained after recovery from COVID-19. These receptors were taken from a human donor who had recovered from COVID-19.

The rearrangement uses TRBV6-6 and TRBJ2-7; possibly TRBD1 or TRBD2 for D (5 bases each). The CDR3 sequence is 13 residues long. CDR1 is MNHNY, CDR2 SVGAGI, per germline (reference sequence). The V end was cut by 9 bases, the J end by 2 bases, with 14 bases between. CDR3 in DNA: TGTGCCAGAGACCGGGACGCCCCCTACGAGCAGTACTTC. It translates to CARDRDAPYEQYF.

This clone was observed a single time. The genes are TRBV9 and TRBJ2-1; the D gene is possibly TRBD2 (7 bases). Germline V gene sequence: CDR1 SGDLS, CDR2 YYNGEE. This CDR3 contains 16 residues. The V gene lost 0 bases and the J gene lost 6 bases, with 16 bases spanning the gap. CDR3 nucleotide sequence: TGTGCCAGCAGCGTAGTAGGGGGGGTTGTTGGCAATGAGCAGTTCTTC. Protein: CASSVVGGVVGNEQFF. Together with reference TRBV9 and TRBJ2-1, the CDR3 gives the full variable domain: DSGVTQTPKHLITATGQRVTLRCSPRSGDLSVYWYQQSLDQGLQFLIQYYNGEERAKGNILERFSAQQFPDLHSELNLSSLELGDSALYFCASSVVGGVVGNEQFFGPGTRLTVL.

The chain combines TRBV5-6 with TRBJ2-1; no firm D call. This CDR3 spans 15 amino acids. The V end lost 2 bases, the J end lost 4 bases, and 13 bases lay between the germline ends. The germline gives CDR1 SGHDT, CDR2 YYEEEE. CDR3 in DNA: TGTGCCAGCAGCTTATATTCCAGGAATTACAATGAGCAGTTCTTC. The encoded protein is CASSLYSRNYNEQFF. The whole variable domain, remainder taken from reference TRBV5-6 and TRBJ2-1, is DAGVTQSPTHLIKTRGQQVTLRCSPKSGHDTVSWYQQALGQGPQFIFQYYEEEERQRGNFPDRFSGHQFPNYSSELNVNALLLGDSALYLCASSLYSRNYNEQFFGPGTRLTVL.

The V gene is TRBV5-5, the J gene TRBJ2-3; possible D gene TRBD2, 5 bases. Looked up from germline, CDR1 is SGHKS and CDR2 is YYEKEE (reference sequence). Trimming took off 0 bases at V and 5 bases at J, with 10 bases between the two ends. The length of the CDR3 is 14 residues. CDR3: CASSLGWGEDTQYF. Written as DNA, the CDR3 is TGTGCCAGCAGCTTGGGATGGGGAGAAGATACGCAGTATTTT.

In this sample, this clone turned up a few times. The chain links TRBV11-2 to TRBJ2-5; 10 bases fit TRBD2. The V gene end was trimmed by 8 bases and the J gene end by 5 bases; junction bases not matched to a gene: 11. CDR3 length: 15 amino acids. Germline loops: CDR1 SGHAT, CDR2 FQNNGV. CDR3: CASDDGSGGVETQYF. The CDR3 DNA reads TGTGCCAGCGACGACGGAAGCGGGGGGGTTGAGACCCAGTACTTC. Combining the CDR3 with reference TRBV11-2 and TRBJ2-5 gives the whole variable domain EAGVAQSPRYKIIEKRQSVAFWCNPISGHATLYWYQQILGQGPKLLIQFQNNGVVDDSQLPKDRFSAERLKGVDSTLKIQPAKLEDSAVYLCASDDGSGGVETQYFGPGTRLLVL.

This clone was found once. V gene TRBV2 combines with J gene TRBJ2-1, with 7 bases that match TRBD2. Looked up from germline, CDR1 is SNHLY and CDR2 is FYNNEI. The CDR3 extends over 15 amino acids. V shed 4 bases and J 5 bases; nucleotides not matched to a gene: 8. The CDR3 coding sequence is TGTGCCAGCAGTGTAGGGCAGCGGGGAAACAATGAGCAGTTCTTC. It codes for CASSVGQRGNNEQFF.

This chain connects TRBV27 to TRBJ2-6; 12 bases match TRBD1. Germline CDR1 reads MNHEY; CDR2 reads SMNVEV (reference sequence). The CDR3 has 17 residues. The J segment lost 2 bases and the V segment lost 3 bases, leaving 2 bases of the junction unmatched. CDR3 sequence: CASSFGTGGAGANVLTF. CDR3 sequence (DNA): TGTGCCAGCAGTTTCGGGACAGGGGGCGCTGGGGCCAACGTCCTGACTTTC.

Here the CDR3 DNA reads TGTGCCAGCAGCGCCTCCCCGGGCAGCCACGGCACAGATACGCAGTATTTT. As protein: CASSASPGSHGTDTQYF. The chain is built from TRBV9 and TRBJ2-3; D ambiguous. Germline-derived CDR1 and CDR2 are SGDLS and YYNGEE. CDR3 length: 17 amino acids. The ends were cut back, 3 bases at V and 1 base at J, with 18 bases in the middle.

This chain links TRBV27 with TRBJ1-2; no clear D. Between the trimmed V and J ends, which lost 2 bases and 4 bases, there was a span of 14 bases. In germline, CDR1 is MNHEY, CDR2 SMNVEV (reference sequence). CDR3 length: 15 amino acids. Written as DNA, the CDR3 is TGTGCCAGCAGTTTAGATGACGGAATAGCCTATGGCTACACCTTC. Translating it yields CASSLDDGIAYGYTF.

The chain combines TRBV7-8 with TRBJ2-1, with a tentative D call TRBD2 (5 bases). Trimming removed 6 bases from V and 1 base from J, with 10 bases in between. The CDR3 is 14 residues long. From germline, CDR1 is SGHVS and CDR2 FQNEAQ. For the CDR3, the DNA is TGTGCCAGCAGTCCCTGGAGGTCCTACAATGAGCAGTTCTTC. Protein sequence: CASSPWRSYNEQFF.

V gene TRBV28 combines with J gene TRBJ2-3; 8 nucleotides line up with TRBD2. Germline V gene data show CDR1 as MDHEN and CDR2 as SYDVKM. With V trimmed by 3 bases and J by 7 bases, 6 bases remained unmatched. This CDR3 region has 14 residues. The CDR3 bases are TGTGCCAGCAGTTTGTCGAGCGGGGGTTATACGCAGTATTTT. This codes for CASSLSSGGYTQYF.

V is TRBV13 and J is TRBJ2-2, with D unresolved. Per germline, CDR1 PRHDT and CDR2 FYEKMQ (reference sequence). Trimming removed 4 bases from V and 7 bases from J, with 7 bases in between. The CDR3 sequence is 12 residues long. This CDR3 is CASSSGYGELFF. As DNA, the CDR3 is TGTGCCAGCAGCTCGGGCTACGGGGAGCTGTTTTTT.

The chain has TRBV5-1 and TRBJ2-5; 7 bases line up with TRBD1. Germline CDR1 and CDR2: SGHRS and YFSETQ. The V and J ends lost 2 bases and 4 bases, in that order; junction bases with no gene match: 8. The CDR3 runs to 15 residues. As DNA, the CDR3 is TGCGCCAGCAGCTTCGGTTCAGGGGGTGGAGAGACCCAGTACTTC. This codes for CASSFGSGGGETQYF.

The chain is built from TRBV7-9 and TRBJ1-2; D gene uncertain. V gave up 5 bases and J gave up 3 bases, with 10 bases separating them. This CDR3 region has 13 residues. Per the germline V gene, CDR1 is SEHNR and CDR2 is FQNEAQ (reference sequence). DNA of the CDR3: TGTGCCAGCAGCCCCAGCATCGACTATGGCTACACCTTC. Translating gives CASSPSIDYGYTF.